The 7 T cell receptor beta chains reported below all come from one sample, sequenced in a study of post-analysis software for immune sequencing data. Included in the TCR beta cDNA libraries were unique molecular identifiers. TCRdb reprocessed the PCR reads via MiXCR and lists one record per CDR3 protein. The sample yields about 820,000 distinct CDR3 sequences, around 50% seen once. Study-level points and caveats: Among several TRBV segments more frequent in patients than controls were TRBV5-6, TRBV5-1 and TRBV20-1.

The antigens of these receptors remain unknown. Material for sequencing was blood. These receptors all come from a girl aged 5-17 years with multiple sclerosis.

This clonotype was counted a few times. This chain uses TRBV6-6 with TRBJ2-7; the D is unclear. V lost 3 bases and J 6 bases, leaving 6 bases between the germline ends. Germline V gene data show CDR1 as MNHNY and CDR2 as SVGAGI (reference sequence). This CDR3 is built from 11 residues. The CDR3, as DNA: TGTGCCAGCAGTTATACGGGCGAGCAGTACTTC. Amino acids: CASSYTGEQYF.

The CDR3 DNA reads as TGCAGTGCTAGAGATCCCGGGGTCGATTACAATGAGCAGTTCTTC. This sequence encodes CSARDPGVDYNEQFF. V and J are TRBV20-1 and TRBJ2-1; maybe TRBD2 (5 bases). Germline CDR1 and CDR2: DFQATT and SNEGSKA (reference sequence). There are 15 residues in the CDR3. V gave up 0 bases and J gave up 4 bases, with 13 bases separating them.

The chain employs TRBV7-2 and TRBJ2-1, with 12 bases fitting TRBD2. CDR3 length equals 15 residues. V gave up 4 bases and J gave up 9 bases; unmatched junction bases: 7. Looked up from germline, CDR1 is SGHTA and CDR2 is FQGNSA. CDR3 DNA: TGTGCCAGCAGCTACACTAGCGGGGGGCATCGTGAGCAGTTCTTC. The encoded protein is CASSYTSGGHREQFF.

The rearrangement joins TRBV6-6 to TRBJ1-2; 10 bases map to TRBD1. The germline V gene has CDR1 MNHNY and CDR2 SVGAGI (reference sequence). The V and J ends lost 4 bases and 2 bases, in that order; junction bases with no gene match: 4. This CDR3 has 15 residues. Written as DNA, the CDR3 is TGTGCCAGCAGTTTTCCGGGACAGGGGAACTATGGCTACACCTTC. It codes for CASSFPGQGNYGYTF.

The CDR3 region has the DNA TGTGCCAGCAGCCTCTCCGGGAGGGCCGATCGATACAATGAGCAGTTCTTC. Translating gives CASSLSGRADRYNEQFF. The chain is built from TRBV7-8 and TRBJ2-1; TRBD2 matches 8 bases. CDR1 and CDR2 (germline): SGHVS, FQNEAQ. The CDR3 consists of 17 residues. Trimming cost V 5 bases and J 4 bases; bases outside gene matches: 13.

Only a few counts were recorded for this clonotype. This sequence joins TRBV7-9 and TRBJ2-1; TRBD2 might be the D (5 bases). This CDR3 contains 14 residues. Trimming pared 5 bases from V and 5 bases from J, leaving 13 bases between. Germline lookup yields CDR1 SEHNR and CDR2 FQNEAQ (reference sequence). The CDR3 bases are TGTGCCAGCAGCCTGGACTCCCTTGACAATGAGCAGTTCTTC. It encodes CASSLDSLDNEQFF.

The DNA of the CDR3 is TGCGCCAGCAGCGTGGACAGGGGGGCAAGCGAGCAGTACTTC. As protein: CASSVDRGASEQYF. The V gene is TRBV5-1, the J gene TRBJ2-4, with 10 positions matching TRBD1. The J call could be wrong; TRBJ2-7 is a better fit for the DNA end. From germline, CDR1 is SGHRS and CDR2 YFSETQ. CDR3 length: 14 amino acids.